This T cell receptor beta chain was identified during a study of control samples from healthy donors and cancer patients. Germline V gene data show CDR1 as SGHKS and CDR2 as YYEKEE (reference sequence). There are 16 residues in the CDR3. The V end lost 2 bases, the J end lost 1 base, and 13 bases lay between the germline ends. The method was immunoSEQ multiplex PCR; TCRdb's version includes in-frame clones alone and lacks a portion of them. The table has under 200,000 clones, 92% seen once; the top ten hold 0.65% to 0.75%. The chain has TRBV5-5 and TRBJ2-1; the D gene is possibly TRBD1 (6 bases). The TCR was taken from a woman aged 30 to 39 in good health. The specimen was blood. CDR3: CASSLGQLLSYNEQFF. Written as DNA, the CDR3 is TGTGCCAGCAGCTTAGGACAGCTGCTATCCTACAATGAGCAGTTCTTC.